Each of the 14 T cell receptor beta chains below was sequenced from the same sample in a study of OX40 agonist ivuxolimab in advanced cancers. The protocol was immunoSEQ multiplex PCR, while the TCRdb copy is restricted to in-frame clones and leaves out a portion. The data contain roughly 13,000 clones, around 80% of them seen just once; the ten biggest clones take up about 14%. Specimen: CD4+ or CD8+ T cells sorted from blood, collected in a trial of the OX40 agonist ivuxolimab. These receptors all stem from an adult with an advanced solid tumor such as melanoma, head and neck, liver or kidney cancer.

J is TRBJ2-7 and V is TRBV6-4, with D perhaps TRBD1 or TRBD2 (5 bases each). Trimming stripped 9 bases from V and 0 bases from J, with 18 bases between. Germline CDR1 and CDR2: MRHNA and SNTAGT. CDR3 length: 15 residues. The CDR3 loop reads CARGRDSNFSYEQYF. CDR3 DNA: TGTGCCAGGGGGAGAGACAGCAACTTCTCCTACGAGCAGTACTTC.

The CDR3 DNA follows: TGTGCCAGTCTGATCCAAGAGACCCAGTACTTC. Protein sequence: CASLIQETQYF. The chain combines TRBV2 with TRBJ2-5; D gene uncertain. CDR1 SNHLY and CDR2 FYNNEI come from the germline V gene. Trimming removed 9 bases from V and 1 base from J, with 6 bases in between. The CDR3 is 11 amino acids.

J is TRBJ2-5 and V is TRBV6-5, with D possibly matching TRBD1 (5 bases). The end of the DNA is better explained by TRBJ2-7, so the J call may be wrong. This CDR3 contains 15 residues. Looked up from germline, CDR1 is MNHEY and CDR2 is SVGAGI. The CDR3 spells CASSYSETEPYEQYF. Written as DNA, the CDR3 is TGTGCCAGCAGTTACTCCGAGACAGAGCCCTACGAGCAGTACTTC.

The rearrangement joins TRBV27 to TRBJ2-7; 7 nucleotides line up with TRBD2. Germline CDR1 reads MNHEY; CDR2 reads SMNVEV (reference sequence). V trimming: 6 bases; J trimming: 4 bases; junction bases outside the gene matches: 9. The length of the CDR3 is 14 residues. Here the CDR3 reads CASSLAAGVYEQYF. The CDR3 nucleotides are TGTGCCAGCAGCCTCGCCGCGGGAGTGTACGAGCAGTACTTC.

V and J are TRBV15 and TRBJ2-7; 8 bases are a match to TRBD1. Germline CDR1 LNHNV, CDR2 YYDKDF (reference sequence). V lost 4 bases, J lost 6 bases, and 8 bases stayed unmatched. The CDR3 is 14 amino acids. The CDR3 loop is CATSITLRGPEQYF. The DNA of the CDR3 is TGTGCCACCAGCATTACGCTCAGGGGGCCCGAGCAGTACTTC.

The rearrangement links TRBV4-1 to TRBJ1-2; D not resolved. Deletions cut 4 bases from V and 6 bases from J, with 18 bases between. The CDR3 loop spans 15 amino acids. Germline V gene data show CDR1 as MGHRA and CDR2 as YSYEKL. In DNA form, the CDR3 reads TGCGCCAGCAGCCTTGAACATGCGCGTGGAGATGGCTACACCTTC. Its protein is CASSLEHARGDGYTF.

CDR3 in DNA: TGTGCCAGCAGCTTATTCGGGGGACAGGGTGACACCGGGGAGCTGTTTTTT. It codes for CASSLFGGQGDTGELFF. The V and J genes are TRBV11-2 and TRBJ2-2; the match to TRBD1 covers 9 bases. Germline assignment: CDR1 SGHAT and CDR2 FQNNGV. V was clipped by 2 bases and J by 3 bases; unmatched bases: 7. The CDR3 extends over 17 amino acids.

The CDR3 protein is CASSFGGELGETQYF. The DNA of the CDR3 is TGTGCCAGCAGTTTTGGGGGAGAGTTAGGAGAGACCCAGTACTTC. The chain couples TRBV27 to TRBJ2-5; either TRBD1 or TRBD2 may supply D (5 bases each). Germline-derived CDR1 and CDR2 are MNHEY and SMNVEV (reference sequence). The V gene lost 3 bases and the J gene lost 4 bases, with 15 bases spanning the gap. The CDR3 is 15 amino acids.

This sequence joins TRBV6-1 and TRBJ1-2, with a tentative D call TRBD1 (5 bases). CDR3 size: 13 residues. V was cut by 6 bases and J by 3 bases, with 11 bases left in between. CDR1 is MNHNS and CDR2 is SASEGT in the germline V gene. The CDR3 sequence is CASRLGGDYGYTF. The CDR3 DNA reads TGTGCCAGCAGATTGGGAGGGGACTATGGCTACACCTTC.

The chain uses TRBV27 and TRBJ1-2, with D perhaps matching TRBD1 (6 bases). This CDR3 has 15 residues. Germline values: CDR1 MNHEY, CDR2 SMNVEV (reference sequence). Trimming left V 1 base short and J 3 bases short, with 12 bases between. The CDR3 DNA follows: TGTGCCAGCAGTTTATTCCCCAGGGGTTACTATGGCTACACCTTC. Its protein is CASSLFPRGYYGYTF.

The V gene is TRBV27, the J gene TRBJ1-1; D is perhaps TRBD1 (5 bases). With 8 bases removed from V and 0 bases from J, the gap between germline ends came to 10 bases. The V gene's germline CDR1 is MNHEY and CDR2 SMNVEV (reference sequence). CDR3 size: 13 residues. The CDR3 DNA reads as TGTGCCAGCCGGGACTACATGAACACTGAAGCTTTCTTT. It specifies CASRDYMNTEAFF.

The rearrangement uses TRBV7-8 and TRBJ2-7; D might be TRBD2 (7 bases). Deletions cut 4 bases from V and 2 bases from J, with 15 bases between. Looked up from germline, CDR1 is SGHVS and CDR2 is FQNEAQ. CDR3 length: 15 amino acids. CDR3 amino acids: CASSSMGGAAYEQYF. CDR3 in DNA: TGTGCCAGCAGCTCCATGGGGGGGGCTGCCTACGAGCAGTACTTC.

V and J are TRBV29-1 and TRBJ2-1; TRBD1 agrees at 11 bases. Trimming at V came to 1 base and at J to 3 bases, leaving 2 bases not matched to a gene. CDR1 and CDR2 from the germline V gene are SQVTM and ANQGSEA. The CDR3 spans 15 residues. The CDR3 sequence: CSVEGTGGFYNEQFF. Written as DNA, the CDR3 is TGCAGCGTTGAAGGGACAGGGGGCTTCTACAATGAGCAGTTCTTC.

The chain has TRBV6-1 and TRBJ1-2; D perhaps matches TRBD1 (5 bases). V was trimmed by 1 base and J by 4 bases, leaving 19 bases between them. In germline, CDR1 is MNHNS, CDR2 SASEGT. This CDR3 comprises 17 residues. The CDR3 DNA reads as TGTGCCAGCAGTGAAGAAGGAGGGGCAGGCTCCTTCTATGGCTACACCTTC. Translation: CASSEEGGAGSFYGYTF.